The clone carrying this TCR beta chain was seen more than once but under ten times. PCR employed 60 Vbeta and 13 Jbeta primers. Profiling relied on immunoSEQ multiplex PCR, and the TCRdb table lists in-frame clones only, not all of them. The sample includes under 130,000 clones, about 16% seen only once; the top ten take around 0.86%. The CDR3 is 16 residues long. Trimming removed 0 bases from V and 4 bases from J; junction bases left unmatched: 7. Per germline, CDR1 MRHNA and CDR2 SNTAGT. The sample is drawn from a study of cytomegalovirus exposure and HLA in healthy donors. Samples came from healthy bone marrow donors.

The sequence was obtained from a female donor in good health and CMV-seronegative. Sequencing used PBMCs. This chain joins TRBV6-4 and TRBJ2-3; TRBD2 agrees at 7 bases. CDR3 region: CASSDSGGSRADTQYF. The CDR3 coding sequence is TGTGCCAGCAGTGACTCGGGAGGGAGCAGGGCAGATACGCAGTATTTT.